These 21 T cell receptor beta chains originate from one sample sequenced in a study of blood T cell repertoires in COVID-19. Generated by immunoSEQ multiplex PCR, the TCRdb table keeps only in-frame clones and is missing some. The sample has some 290,000 clones; roughly 90% are singletons. The sequenced material came from peripheral blood. These receptors were taken from a woman between 25 and 40 years old with COVID-19, enrolled during active disease.

This chain links TRBV12-2 with TRBJ2-1; whether TRBD2, the table's D call, matches the DNA was not checked. TRBV12-2 has pseudogene status. The CDR3 is 15 residues long. As DNA, the CDR3 is TGTGCAAGTCGCTTTCCGGGGACTAGCAGCCATGAGCAGTTCTTC. This gives the protein CASRFPGTSSHEQFF.

In this sample, this clone turned up many times. V gene TRBV6-2 or TRBV6-3 combines with J gene TRBJ2-5; 15 bases agree with TRBD2. Germline trimming cut 6 bases from V and 4 bases from J; bases unmatched to any gene: 6. Germline values: CDR1 MNHEY, CDR2 SVGEGT. The CDR3 runs to 16 residues. The CDR3 DNA is TGTGCCAGCAGCCCCCGGACTAGCGGGAGGGGAGAGACCCAGTACTTC. It is translated as CASSPRTSGRGETQYF.

The CDR3 DNA reads as TGTGCCAGCAGTTACAGCGGGACGATCAACGAGCAGTACTTC. Amino acid sequence: CASSYSGTINEQYF. The J gene is TRBJ2-7, the V gene TRBV6-5, with 7 bases that match TRBD2. V gave up 2 bases and J gave up 5 bases; unmatched junction bases: 6. Germline CDR1 reads MNHEY; CDR2 reads SVGAGI. The CDR3 runs 14 residues.

This sequence joins TRBV18 and TRBJ2-1; perhaps TRBD2 as D (5 bases). CDR3 length equals 12 residues. V was clipped by 6 bases and J by 4 bases, with 7 bases between them. Looked up from germline, CDR1 is KGHSH and CDR2 is LQKENI. The CDR3 spells CASSEGYNEQFF. The CDR3 DNA is TGTGCCAGCTCCGAGGGTTACAATGAGCAGTTCTTC.

This sequence joins TRBV27 and TRBJ1-1; D is unresolved. The CDR3 is 11 amino acids. V was clipped by 3 bases and J by 6 bases, with 5 bases between them. Germline loops: CDR1 MNHEY, CDR2 SMNVEV (reference sequence). The CDR3 DNA reads TGTGCCAGCAGTTTGGGCGCTGAAGCTTTCTTT. This sequence encodes CASSLGAEAFF.

The chain employs TRBV5-5 and TRBJ2-3; TRBD2 matches 12 bases. The trim removed 3 bases at V and 0 bases at J, leaving 5 bases unmatched. CDR3 length equals 17 residues. Germline loops: CDR1 SGHKS, CDR2 YYEKEE (reference sequence). In DNA form, the CDR3 reads TGTGCCAGCAGCTACCTAACTAGCGGGGGGAGCACAGATACGCAGTATTTT. This gives the protein CASSYLTSGGSTDTQYF. Variable domain in full (rest from reference TRBV5-5 and TRBJ2-3): DAGVTQSPTHLIKTRGQQVTLRCSPISGHKSVSWYQQVLGQGPQFIFQYYEKEERGRGNFPDRFSARQFPNYSSELNVNALLLGDSALYLCASSYLTSGGSTDTQYFGPGTRLTVL.

The V call is TRBV25-1, the J call TRBJ2-7, with D perhaps matching TRBD2 (6 bases). Trimming left V 3 bases short and J 3 bases short, with 12 bases between. The CDR3 runs to 14 residues. CDR1 is MGHDK and CDR2 is SYGVNS in the germline V gene. The CDR3 nucleotides are TGTGCCAGCAGTGACCCTGCAGCGGGCTACGAGCAGTACTTC. Residues: CASSDPAAGYEQYF.

V and J are TRBV5-1 and TRBJ2-5, with D possibly TRBD1 on 6 matching bases. Trimming took off 6 bases at V and 0 bases at J, with 15 bases between the two ends. CDR3 length: 15 amino acids. The germline CDR1 and CDR2 sequences are SGHRS and YFSETQ. In nucleotides, the CDR3 is TGCGCCAGCACCTTACTCCAGGGGAACCAAGAGACCCAGTACTTC. It is translated as CASTLLQGNQETQYF.

The V gene is TRBV4-1, the J gene TRBJ1-2, with 9 bases that match TRBD1. The trim removed 0 bases at V and 2 bases at J, leaving 1 base unmatched. The CDR3 has 15 residues. The germline V gene has CDR1 MGHRA and CDR2 YSYEKL. CDR3 coding DNA: TGCGCCAGCAGCCAAGAACAGGGGGCAAACTATGGCTACACCTTC. Amino acids: CASSQEQGANYGYTF.

The CDR3 nucleotides are TGTGCCATCAGCGGCCGCGGGGAGCCCTACGAGCAGTACTTC. Translating it yields CAISGRGEPYEQYF. The V gene is TRBV10-3, the J gene TRBJ2-7, with a possible D match to TRBD2 (6 bases). V lost 6 bases to trimming and J lost 2 bases, with 14 bases between them. This CDR3 is 14 amino acids long. Germline loops: CDR1 ENHRY, CDR2 SYGVKD.

This clone was observed a single time. J is TRBJ2-7 and V is TRBV11-1, with D uncertain. This CDR3 comprises 11 residues. Per germline, CDR1 SGHAT and CDR2 FQDESV (reference sequence). V lost 8 bases and J lost 1, with 6 bases in between. The CDR3 DNA follows: TGTGCCAGCGGCACGTCCTACGAGCAGTACTTC. Protein sequence: CASGTSYEQYF.

The chain combines TRBV6-2 or TRBV6-3 with TRBJ2-7; 7 bases are a match to TRBD1. The CDR3 has 14 amino acids. The germline V gene has CDR1 MNHEY and CDR2 SVGEGT. The ends lost 5 bases at V and 2 bases at J; junction bases unmatched: 6. DNA of the CDR3: TGTGCCAGCAGTGCGACAGGGTCCCCCTACGAGCAGTACTTC. As protein: CASSATGSPYEQYF.

CDR3 nucleotides: TGTGCCAGCAGTGGGGGGGGGATTAGCAATCAGCCCCAGCATTTT. Translation gives CASSGGGISNQPQHF. The chain carries TRBV2 and TRBJ1-5; TRBD1 might be the D (5 bases). Trimming took off 4 bases at V and 0 bases at J, with 10 bases between the two ends. Germline CDR1 is SNHLY and CDR2 is FYNNEI. This CDR3 spans 15 amino acids.

The chain joins TRBV4-1 to TRBJ1-1, with D possibly matching TRBD1 (6 bases). The V gene lost 0 bases and the J gene lost 10 bases, with 15 bases spanning the gap. This CDR3 contains 14 residues. Per germline, CDR1 MGHRA and CDR2 YSYEKL. CDR3 bases: TGCGCCAGCAGCCAAGAACAGGGATGGGATGGAGCTTTCTTT. Translating gives CASSQEQGWDGAFF.

The chain recombines TRBV5-6 with TRBJ1-5, with unresolved D. The germline V gene encodes CDR1 SGHDT and CDR2 YYEEEE. Trimming stripped 0 bases from V and 0 bases from J, with 13 bases between. CDR3 length equals 17 residues. CDR3 sequence (DNA): TGTGCCAGCAGCTTGGGGTCAGGCAGTTATAGCAATCAGCCCCAGCATTTT. Its protein product is CASSLGSGSYSNQPQHF.

The chain uses TRBV11-2 and TRBJ1-1; TRBD1 might be the D (6 bases). CDR3 length equals 15 residues. Germline V gene data show CDR1 as SGHAT and CDR2 as FQNNGV. Trimming took 2 bases from V and 4 from J, leaving 14 bases between them. CDR3 nucleotide sequence: TGTGCCAGCAGCTTATTCCCCCAGGGGCCCACTGAAGCTTTCTTT. As protein: CASSLFPQGPTEAFF.

The V and J genes are TRBV5-1 and TRBJ2-3; D is possibly TRBD2 (5 bases). The CDR3 runs 14 residues. The V gene's germline CDR1 is SGHRS and CDR2 YFSETQ. V dropped 1 base and J dropped 4 bases, with 10 bases sitting between them. CDR3 loop: CASSLRAVSDTQYF. As DNA, the CDR3 is TGCGCCAGCAGCTTGCGAGCGGTGTCAGATACGCAGTATTTT.

The rearrangement links TRBV3-1 (or the pseudogene TRBV3-2) to TRBJ1-1, with D possibly TRBD1 on 5 matching bases. The CDR3 loop spans 13 amino acids. The germline V and J ends were trimmed by 0 bases and 8 bases, with 10 bases remaining between them. From germline, CDR1 is LGHDT and CDR2 YNNKEL (reference sequence). This chain's CDR3 is CASSQDLGREAFF. The CDR3 nucleotides are TGTGCCAGCAGCCAAGATCTGGGGCGAGAAGCTTTCTTT.

This clone was seen once. This chain uses TRBV11-2 with TRBJ1-5; D is possibly TRBD1 (5 bases). Germline assignment: CDR1 SGHAT and CDR2 FQNNGV. Trimming shortened V by 0 bases and J by 0 bases, and 9 bases separated the two germline ends. This CDR3 is 16 amino acids long. This CDR3 is CASSLDRQYSNQPQHF. Here the CDR3 DNA reads TGTGCCAGCAGCTTAGATAGACAGTATAGCAATCAGCCCCAGCATTTT.

For the CDR3, the DNA is TGCAGCGTCCGAGGAGACAGGGGTGGATCCTACGAGCAGTACTTC. Its translation: CSVRGDRGGSYEQYF. The rearrangement joins TRBV29-1 to TRBJ2-7, with 8 bases aligning to TRBD1. Germline V gene data show CDR1 as SQVTM and CDR2 as ANQGSEA. V shed 6 bases, J shed 1 base, and the junction held 11 bases outside the gene matches. The CDR3 totals 15 residues.

V is TRBV27 and J is TRBJ2-2; D not resolved. CDR3 length equals 14 residues. Germline V gene sequence: CDR1 MNHEY, CDR2 SMNVEV (reference sequence). Trimming left V 0 bases short and J 5 bases short, with 7 bases between. The CDR3 sequence is CASSLSEKTGELFF. As DNA, the CDR3 is TGTGCCAGCAGTTTATCGGAGAAAACCGGGGAGCTGTTTTTT.